This entry lists 6 T cell receptor beta chains sequenced from one sample in a study of Ad26.COV2.S vaccination and SARS-CoV-2 variants. Regarding treatment: about 20 received Ad26.COV2.S at low or high dose, single or two shots; about 5 received placebo; per-sample allocation not given. Samples were taken on day 63 after the first vaccine or placebo injection. The method was immunoSEQ multiplex PCR; TCRdb's version includes in-frame clones alone and lacks a portion of them. The table records 300,000 to 400,000 clones, around 83% of them present only once. Material: peripheral blood, obtained in a trial of Ad26.COV2.S vaccine versus placebo. These receptor sequences come from a person between 18 and 65 years old who received the Ad26.COV2.S COVID-19 vaccine or a placebo.

This chain joins TRBV5-4 and TRBJ1-3; maybe TRBD1 (5 bases). The CDR3 is 18 residues long. CDR1 and CDR2 (germline): SGHNT, YYREEE (reference sequence). Trimming removed 4 bases at V and 0 bases at J, with 20 bases between. The CDR3, as DNA: TGTGCCAGCAGCATTGGGGTAGGGGTGCTAAACTCTGGAAACACCATATATTTT. Translation: CASSIGVGVLNSGNTIYF. The full variable domain, in which reference TRBV5-4 and TRBJ1-3 provide the parts outside the CDR3, is ETGVTQSPTHLIKTRGQQVTLRCSSQSGHNTVSWYQQALGQGPQFIFQYYREEENGRGNFPPRFSGLQFPNYSSELNVNALELDDSALYLCASSIGVGVLNSGNTIYFGEGSWLTVV.

The chain has TRBV2 and TRBJ1-5; unclear D gene. Germline V gene data show CDR1 as SNHLY and CDR2 as FYNNEI. This CDR3 comprises 13 residues. V lost 4 bases to trimming and J lost 9 bases, with 13 bases between them. The DNA for the CDR3 is TGTGCCAGCAGTGGAGTCAGGAACGGGCCCCAGCATTTT. Its translation is CASSGVRNGPQHF.

V gene TRBV3-1 (or the pseudogene TRBV3-2) combines with J gene TRBJ2-3, with TRBD2 matching over 7 bases. CDR1 LGHDT and CDR2 YNNKEL come from the germline V gene (reference sequence). The CDR3 consists of 16 residues. Unmatched junction bases numbered 7, after V lost 3 bases and J lost 1 base. The DNA of the CDR3 is TGTGCCAGCAGCCATATACGGGGGAGGGGCACAGATACGCAGTATTTT. Encoded protein: CASSHIRGRGTDTQYF.

In this sample, this clone turned up once. The chain links TRBV4-1 to TRBJ1-1; the D is unclear. The CDR3 contains 15 residues. V gave up 1 base and J gave up 0 bases, with 9 bases separating them. The V gene's germline CDR1 is MGHRA and CDR2 YSYEKL. CDR3 in amino acids: CASSQVGSLNTEAFF. CDR3 in DNA: TGCGCCAGCAGCCAAGTGGGGTCCTTGAACACTGAAGCTTTCTTT.

The gene calls are TRBV19 and TRBJ1-2, with 8 bases fitting TRBD1. The CDR3 consists of 14 residues. Trimming at V came to 4 bases and at J to 6 bases, leaving 7 bases not matched to a gene. The germline CDR1 and CDR2 sequences are LNHDA and SQIVND (reference sequence). CDR3 residues: CASSTYRGEDGYTF. CDR3 in DNA: TGTGCCAGTAGTACCTACAGGGGGGAAGATGGCTACACCTTC.

This clone was detected a few times. The rearrangement links TRBV10-1 to TRBJ1-6, with TRBD1 matching 7 bases. V trimming: 8 bases; J trimming: 8 bases; junction bases outside the gene matches: 3. The CDR3 is 12 amino acids. Germline loops: CDR1 WNHNN, CDR2 SYGVQD (reference sequence). This chain's CDR3 is CASGTEYSPLHF. Written as DNA, the CDR3 is TGCGCCAGCGGGACAGAATATTCACCCCTCCACTTT.